These 29 T cell receptor beta chains were all obtained from the same sample, sequenced in a study of blood T cell repertoires in COVID-19. The repertoire was sequenced with immunoSEQ multiplex PCR; TCRdb's copy has only in-frame clones and lacks some. The sample holds over 200,000 clones, roughly 88% seen once. The specimen was PBMCs or T cells enriched from blood (not recorded which). Source of these receptors: a woman aged 40-49 years with acute COVID-19.

The chain combines TRBV7-9 with TRBJ1-1; possible D gene TRBD1, 5 bases. The CDR3 is 14 amino acids. V lost 2 bases to trimming and J lost 10 bases, with 17 bases between them. From germline, CDR1 is SEHNR and CDR2 FQNEAQ (reference sequence). The CDR3 region is CASSLSSRMGGAFF. The CDR3 bases are TGTGCCAGCAGCTTAAGCTCCAGGATGGGGGGAGCTTTCTTT. Based on the CDR3 plus reference TRBV7-9 and TRBJ1-1, the full variable domain is DTGVSQNPRHKITKRGQNVTFRCDPISEHNRLYWYRQTLGQGPEFLTYFQNEAQLEKSRLLSDRFSAERPKGSFSTLEIQRTEQGDSAMYLCASSLSSRMGGAFFGQGTRLTVV.

The J gene is TRBJ2-7, the V gene TRBV6-5; the match to TRBD2 covers 8 bases. CDR3 size: 12 residues. After removal of 4 bases from V and 4 bases from J, the junction contained 0 bases not matched to a gene. Germline values: CDR1 MNHEY, CDR2 SVGAGI. The DNA for the CDR3 is TGTGCCAGCAGTTTAGCGGGGTACGAGCAGTACTTC. The encoded protein is CASSLAGYEQYF.

This clone was observed once. The chain has TRBV2 and TRBJ2-7; 8 positions match TRBD1. There are 18 residues in the CDR3. Germline-derived CDR1 and CDR2 are SNHLY and FYNNEI. Unmatched junction bases numbered 16, after V lost 3 bases and J lost 3 bases. In DNA form, the CDR3 reads TGTGCCAGCAGTGATATATTTTCGGGACAGGTGACGATCTACGAGCAGTACTTC. Amino acid sequence: CASSDIFSGQVTIYEQYF.

This chain links TRBV9 with TRBJ2-1, with 11 bases lining up with TRBD2. The germline V gene encodes CDR1 SGDLS and CDR2 YYNGEE. V lost 4 bases and J lost 4; bases outside the gene matches: 1. The CDR3 consists of 14 residues. CDR3 sequence reads: CASSTSGSYNEQFF. As DNA, the CDR3 is TGTGCCAGCAGCACTAGCGGGAGTTACAATGAGCAGTTCTTC. Using reference TRBV9 and TRBJ2-1 for the parts outside the CDR3, the full variable domain is DSGVTQTPKHLITATGQRVTLRCSPRSGDLSVYWYQQSLDQGLQFLIQYYNGEERAKGNILERFSAQQFPDLHSELNLSSLELGDSALYFCASSTSGSYNEQFFGPGTRLTVL.

The chain combines TRBV2 with TRBJ2-1; maybe TRBD2 (5 bases). This CDR3 comprises 15 residues. Trimming took 1 base from V and 6 from J, leaving 13 bases between them. The germline V gene encodes CDR1 SNHLY and CDR2 FYNNEI. CDR3 bases: TGTGCCAGCAGTGAAGGGGGAGAATTGCGCAATGAGCAGTTCTTC. Translated: CASSEGGELRNEQFF.

The CDR3 protein is CASSLAGRGSSYEQYF. As DNA, the CDR3 is TGTGCCAGCAGCTTAGCGGGTCGGGGAAGCTCCTACGAGCAGTACTTC. V gene TRBV7-2 combines with J gene TRBJ2-7; D possibly corresponds to TRBD2 (5 bases). CDR1 and CDR2 (germline): SGHTA, FQGNSA. Trimming took 0 bases from V and 0 from J, leaving 12 bases between them. This CDR3 contains 16 residues. The full variable domain, with the rest looked up from reference TRBV7-2 and TRBJ2-7, is GAGVSQSPSNKVTEKGKDVELRCDPISGHTALYWYRQSLGQGLEFLIYFQGNSAPDKSGLPSDRFSAERTGGSVSTLTIQRTQQEDSAVYLCASSLAGRGSSYEQYFGPGTRLTVT.

This clone was seen just once. The V call is TRBV3-1 (or the pseudogene TRBV3-2), the J call TRBJ2-2, with a tentative D call TRBD1 (5 bases). Trimming removed 2 bases from V and 0 bases from J, with 10 bases in between. The CDR3 spans 16 residues. The germline CDR1 and CDR2 sequences are LGHDT and YNNKEL (reference sequence). The CDR3 loop is CASSQSRTPNTGELFF. The CDR3 nucleotides read TGTGCCAGCAGCCAATCCCGGACACCGAACACCGGGGAGCTGTTTTTT.

The chain uses TRBV4-3 and TRBJ1-1; D is ambiguous. V was clipped by 2 bases and J by 5 bases, with 12 bases between them. Germline V gene sequence: CDR1 LGHNA, CDR2 YSLEER. The CDR3 totals 14 residues. In DNA, the CDR3 is TGCGCCAGCAGCCAAACGACAAGTGAAACTGAAGCTTTCTTT. Translated, it gives CASSQTTSETEAFF.

The chain recombines TRBV10-3 with TRBJ1-3, with TRBD1 identical over 10 bases. Germline trimming cut 6 bases from V and 0 bases from J; bases unmatched to any gene: 5. The CDR3 contains 16 residues. Germline V gene sequence: CDR1 ENHRY, CDR2 SYGVKD. CDR3 sequence: CAIRSTGGLSGNTIYF. The DNA for the CDR3 is TGTGCCATCAGGTCGACAGGGGGCCTCTCTGGAAACACCATATATTTT.

The chain links TRBV14 to TRBJ2-3; D remains ambiguous. In germline, CDR1 is SGHDN, CDR2 FVKESK. Trimming took off 2 bases at V and 5 bases at J, with 11 bases between the two ends. The CDR3 contains 14 residues. CDR3: CASSQNPGVDTQYF. In DNA form, the CDR3 reads TGTGCCAGCAGCCAAAATCCAGGCGTAGATACGCAGTATTTT.

V gene TRBV6-5 combines with J gene TRBJ2-5; tentative D call: TRBD2 (6 bases). CDR1 and CDR2 from the germline V gene are MNHEY and SVGAGI. Trimming pared 0 bases from V and 9 bases from J, leaving 14 bases between. The CDR3 has 14 amino acids. The CDR3 nucleotides are TGTGCCAGCAGTTACTCGTCCGGGGGTTGGTCCCAGTACTTC. It is translated as CASSYSSGGWSQYF.

The V gene is TRBV7-2, the J gene TRBJ2-3; weak D call: TRBD2 (6 bases). This CDR3 spans 15 amino acids. Germline CDR1 and CDR2: SGHTA and FQGNSA. The V end lost 0 bases, the J end lost 4 bases, and 11 bases lay between the germline ends. The DNA for the CDR3 is TGTGCCAGCAGCTTAGCGGGAGGCTGGGCAGATACGCAGTATTTT. This encodes CASSLAGGWADTQYF.

This sequence joins TRBV7-2 and TRBJ1-1, with TRBD1 matching over 8 bases. The V gene end was trimmed by 5 bases and the J gene end by 11 bases; junction bases not matched to a gene: 7. The germline V gene encodes CDR1 SGHTA and CDR2 FQGNSA. The CDR3 totals 12 residues. The CDR3 protein is CASSQRQGSAFF. Here the CDR3 DNA reads TGTGCCAGCAGCCAGCGACAGGGGTCTGCTTTCTTT.

The chain links TRBV19 to TRBJ1-1, with 8 bases fitting TRBD1. Looked up from germline, CDR1 is LNHDA and CDR2 is SQIVND (reference sequence). The ends lost 5 bases at V and 2 bases at J; junction bases unmatched: 10. The CDR3 runs to 16 residues. CDR3 sequence (DNA): TGTGCCAGTAGTCCCTGGACAGGGACCATAAACACTGAAGCTTTCTTT. Translation: CASSPWTGTINTEAFF.

Note on this clone: Other DNA sequences in the sample encode the same CDR3. The gene calls are TRBV5-1 and TRBJ2-3, with D possibly TRBD1 on 6 matching bases. The length of the CDR3 is 15 residues. CDR1 is SGHRS and CDR2 is YFSETQ in the germline V gene. V lost 0 bases, J lost 0 bases, and 8 bases lay in between. DNA of the CDR3: TGCGCCAGCAGCTTGGCCCAGGGGAGCACAGATACGCAGTATTTT. Its translation: CASSLAQGSTDTQYF.

This chain uses TRBV5-1 with TRBJ1-2; 8 bases map to TRBD1. V was pared by 4 bases and J by 6 bases, with 5 bases of the junction left unmatched. The CDR3 loop spans 13 amino acids. CDR1 is SGHRS, CDR2 YFSETQ, per germline. CDR3 sequence (DNA): TGCGCCAGCAGCCAGGACAGGGCCGATGGCTACACCTTC. Translating it yields CASSQDRADGYTF.

The DNA of the CDR3 is TGTGCCTGGAGTGTAGGCCAGGGGACCTATGGCTACACCTTC. Translation: CAWSVGQGTYGYTF. The chain uses TRBV30 and TRBJ1-2, with D possibly matching TRBD1 (6 bases). This CDR3 is built from 14 residues. CDR1 is GTSNPN and CDR2 is SVGIG in the germline V gene (reference sequence). V was shortened by 0 bases and J by 4 bases, with 12 bases between the two germline ends.

V usage is TRBV29-1 and J usage is TRBJ1-2; TRBD1 matches 11 bases. This CDR3 spans 16 amino acids. The germline gives CDR1 SQVTM, CDR2 ANQGSEA. The V gene end was trimmed by 5 bases and the J gene end by 0 bases; junction bases not matched to a gene: 8. The CDR3 DNA reads TGCAGCGTTAAGGGACAGGGGGGACCTACTAACTATGGCTACACCTTC. Protein: CSVKGQGGPTNYGYTF.

CDR3 nucleotides: TGTGCCAGCAGACGACAGGGGAGCACCTATAATTCACCCCTCCACTTT. This sequence encodes CASRRQGSTYNSPLHF. The chain recombines TRBV7-9 with TRBJ1-6; 8 nucleotides line up with TRBD1. The CDR3 consists of 16 residues. Germline trimming cut 6 bases from V and 2 bases from J; bases unmatched to any gene: 6. The germline V gene has CDR1 SEHNR and CDR2 FQNEAQ (reference sequence).

The chain combines TRBV6-5 with TRBJ1-2; a weak D match, TRBD1 (6 bases). The V end lost 6 bases, the J end lost 6 bases, and 14 bases lay between the germline ends. The CDR3 sequence is 13 residues long. Germline CDR1 is MNHEY and CDR2 is SVGAGI. This CDR3 is CASRPGRDNGYTF. The CDR3 DNA sequence: TGTGCCAGCAGACCGGGACGGGACAATGGCTACACCTTC.

The rearrangement uses TRBV12-3 or TRBV12-4 and TRBJ1-5, with TRBD1 as a possible D gene (5 bases). The V end was cut by 8 bases, the J end by 6 bases, with 11 bases between. The length of the CDR3 is 12 residues. The chain's CDR3 is CASGAGGQPQHF. CDR3 nucleotides: TGTGCCAGCGGAGCCGGGGGTCAGCCCCAGCATTTT.

The V and J genes are TRBV6-2 or TRBV6-3 and TRBJ1-5; unclear D gene. This CDR3 region has 16 residues. The V gene's germline CDR1 is MNHEY and CDR2 SVGEGT. V was shortened by 2 bases and J by 0 bases, with 11 bases between the two germline ends. As DNA, the CDR3 is TGTGCCAGCAGTTACGACGGGGTTTTTAGCAATCAGCCCCAGCATTTT. Protein product: CASSYDGVFSNQPQHF.

V usage is TRBV5-1 and J usage is TRBJ2-1; TRBD2 might be the D (5 bases). Trimming took 0 bases from V and 1 from J, leaving 8 bases between them. The germline V gene has CDR1 SGHRS and CDR2 YFSETQ. This CDR3 spans 15 amino acids. The DNA of the CDR3 is TGCGCCAGCAGCTTGGATCGGGGATCCTACAATGAGCAGTTCTTC. Translated: CASSLDRGSYNEQFF.

The chain is built from TRBV7-2 and TRBJ1-1; no firm D call. This CDR3 is built from 14 residues. Trimming took off 4 bases at V and 5 bases at J, with 14 bases between the two ends. Per the germline V gene, CDR1 is SGHTA and CDR2 is FQGNSA. CDR3 DNA sequence: TGTGCCAGCAGCTCCAGGTTATCTGGGACTGAAGCTTTCTTT. Amino acid sequence: CASSSRLSGTEAFF.

V and J are TRBV4-3 and TRBJ2-2; TRBD2 agrees at 7 bases. Germline lookup yields CDR1 LGHNA and CDR2 YSLEER. CDR3 length equals 14 residues. Trimming took 7 bases from V and 7 from J; bases not matched to a gene: 9. The chain's CDR3 is CASNPGGSSGELFF. CDR3 DNA sequence: TGCGCCAGCAACCCCGGGGGGAGCAGCGGGGAGCTGTTTTTT.

CDR3 nucleotides: TGTGCCAGCAGCTTAGACCACAGAAAGGCACTGTTTTTT. Translation gives CASSLDHRKALFF. This chain uses TRBV11-3 with TRBJ1-4; no clear D. Trimming removed 0 bases from V and 13 bases from J, with 12 bases in between. Per germline, CDR1 SGHNT and CDR2 YENEEA. The CDR3 is made up of 13 amino acids.

This chain connects TRBV2 to TRBJ2-1; the match to TRBD2 covers 7 bases. The CDR3 sequence is 13 residues long. The germline V gene encodes CDR1 SNHLY and CDR2 FYNNEI. The J segment lost 8 bases and the V segment lost 1 base, leaving 2 bases of the junction unmatched. The CDR3 is CASSEDLADEQFF. The CDR3, as DNA: TGTGCCAGCAGTGAAGACCTAGCGGATGAGCAGTTCTTC. The full variable domain, its missing parts supplied by reference TRBV2 and TRBJ2-1, is EPEVTQTPSHQVTQMGQEVILRCVPISNHLYFYWYRQILGQKVEFLVSFYNNEISEKSEIFDDQFSVERPDGSNFTLKIRSTKLEDSAMYFCASSEDLADEQFFGPGTRLTVL.

This chain links TRBV9 with TRBJ2-1; 11 positions agree with TRBD1. The CDR3 contains 16 residues. Trimming removed 0 bases from V and 7 bases from J; junction bases left unmatched: 6. The germline CDR1 and CDR2 sequences are SGDLS and YYNGEE. For the CDR3, the DNA is TGTGCCAGCAGCGTAGGGGAGGGGACAGGGGGTAATGAGCAGTTCTTC. It translates to CASSVGEGTGGNEQFF.

The chain recombines TRBV3-1 (or the pseudogene TRBV3-2) with TRBJ2-5; D may be TRBD2 (5 bases). The CDR3 has 15 amino acids. In germline, CDR1 is LGHDT, CDR2 YNNKEL (reference sequence). V dropped 6 bases and J dropped 0 bases, with 14 bases sitting between them. As DNA, the CDR3 is TGTGCCAGCAGGGACGGGATAAGGTACCAAGAGACCCAGTACTTC. Translation gives CASRDGIRYQETQYF.